This T cell receptor (beta chain) was documented in a study of identical twins. About this clonotype: The antigen is undetermined.

Template switching created a universal primer site, and the cDNA included unique molecular identifiers. One entry per CDR3 protein results from TCRdb running MiXCR on the 5' RACE reads. The data hold 550,000 to 700,000 distinct CDR3 sequences, with roughly 9.9% observed a single time. Study results and limitations: The same donors were not followed; conclusions instead depended on cross-sectional statistical analysis. Weaker excess sharing between twins was seen in beta out-of-frame sequences.

The CDR3 totals 15 residues. Germline V gives CDR1 SGDLS, CDR2 YYNGEE. V lost 0 bases and J 1 base, leaving 9 bases between the germline ends. Another study also made use of these data, one on yellow fever vaccine responses in identical twins. That paper notes: Twins reportedly showed a vaccine T cell response that seemed partly convergent and partly personalized.

The clonotype comes from a woman in her late teens or twenties in good health. Material for sequencing was PBMCs. V is TRBV9 and J is TRBJ2-3; D unclear. CDR3 sequence (DNA): TGTGCCAGCAGCGTAGCCCCCGCGGGCACAGATACGCAGTATTTT. It specifies CASSVAPAGTDTQYF.